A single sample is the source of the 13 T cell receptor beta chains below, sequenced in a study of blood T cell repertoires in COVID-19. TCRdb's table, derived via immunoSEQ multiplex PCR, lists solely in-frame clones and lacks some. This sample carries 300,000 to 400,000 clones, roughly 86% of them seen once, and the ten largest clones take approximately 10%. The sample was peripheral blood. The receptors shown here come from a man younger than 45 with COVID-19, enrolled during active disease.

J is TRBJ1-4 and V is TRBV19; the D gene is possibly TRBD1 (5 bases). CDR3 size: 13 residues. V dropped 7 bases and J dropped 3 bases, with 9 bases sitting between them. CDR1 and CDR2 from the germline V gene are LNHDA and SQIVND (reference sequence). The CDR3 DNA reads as TGTGCCAGTAAGGGGCAGGCTAATGAAAAACTGTTTTTT. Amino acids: CASKGQANEKLFF.

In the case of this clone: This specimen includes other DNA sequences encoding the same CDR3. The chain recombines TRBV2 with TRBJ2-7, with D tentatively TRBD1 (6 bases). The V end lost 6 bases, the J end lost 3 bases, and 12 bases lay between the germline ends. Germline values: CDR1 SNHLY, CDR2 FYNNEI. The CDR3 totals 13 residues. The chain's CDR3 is CASRAGVGYEQYF. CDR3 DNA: TGTGCCAGCAGGGCAGGGGTGGGCTACGAGCAGTACTTC. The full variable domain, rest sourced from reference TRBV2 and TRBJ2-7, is EPEVTQTPSHQVTQMGQEVILRCVPISNHLYFYWYRQILGQKVEFLVSFYNNEISEKSEIFDDQFSVERPDGSNFTLKIRSTKLEDSAMYFCASRAGVGYEQYFGPGTRLTVT.

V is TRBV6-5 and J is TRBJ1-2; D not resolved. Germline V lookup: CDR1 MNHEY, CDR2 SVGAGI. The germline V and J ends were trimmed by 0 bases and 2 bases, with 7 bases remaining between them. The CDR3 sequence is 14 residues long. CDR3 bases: TGTGCCAGCAGTTACTCGGGAGGAAACTATGGCTACACCTTC. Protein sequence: CASSYSGGNYGYTF.

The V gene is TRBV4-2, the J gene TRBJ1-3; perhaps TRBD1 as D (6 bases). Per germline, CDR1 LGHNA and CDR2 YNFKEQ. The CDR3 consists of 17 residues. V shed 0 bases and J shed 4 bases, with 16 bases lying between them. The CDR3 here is CASSQDLRTVGGNTIYF. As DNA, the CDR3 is TGTGCCAGCAGCCAAGATTTGAGGACAGTAGGCGGAAACACCATATATTTT.

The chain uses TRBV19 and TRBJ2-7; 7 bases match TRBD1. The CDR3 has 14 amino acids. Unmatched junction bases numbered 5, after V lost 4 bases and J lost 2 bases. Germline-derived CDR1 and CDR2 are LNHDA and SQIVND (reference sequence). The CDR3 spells CASSTGQAPYEQYF. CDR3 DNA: TGTGCCAGTAGTACAGGACAGGCGCCCTACGAGCAGTACTTC.

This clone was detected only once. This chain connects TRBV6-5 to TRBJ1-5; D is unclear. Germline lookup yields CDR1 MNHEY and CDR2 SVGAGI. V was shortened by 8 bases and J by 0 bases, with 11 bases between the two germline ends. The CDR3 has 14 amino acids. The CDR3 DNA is TGTGCCAGCCTGGCGGCTTTTAGCAATCAGCCCCAGCATTTT. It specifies CASLAAFSNQPQHF.

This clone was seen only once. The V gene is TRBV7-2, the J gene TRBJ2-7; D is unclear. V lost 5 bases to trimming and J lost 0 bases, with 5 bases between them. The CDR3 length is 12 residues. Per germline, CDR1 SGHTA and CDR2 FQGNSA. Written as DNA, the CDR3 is TGTGCCAGCAGCGAGAGCTCCTACGAGCAGTACTTC. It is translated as CASSESSYEQYF.

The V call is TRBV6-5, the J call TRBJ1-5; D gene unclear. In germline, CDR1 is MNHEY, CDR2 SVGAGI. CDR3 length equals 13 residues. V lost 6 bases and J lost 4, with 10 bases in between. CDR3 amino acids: CASSLDWNQPQHF. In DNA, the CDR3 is TGTGCCAGCAGCCTCGACTGGAATCAGCCCCAGCATTTT.

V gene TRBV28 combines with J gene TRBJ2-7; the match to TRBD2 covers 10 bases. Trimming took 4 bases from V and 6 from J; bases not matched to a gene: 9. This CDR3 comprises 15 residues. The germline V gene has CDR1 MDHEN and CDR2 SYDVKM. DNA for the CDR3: TGTGCCAGCAGTTCCCCCGCTAGCGGGAGAGGCGAGCAGTACTTC. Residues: CASSSPASGRGEQYF.

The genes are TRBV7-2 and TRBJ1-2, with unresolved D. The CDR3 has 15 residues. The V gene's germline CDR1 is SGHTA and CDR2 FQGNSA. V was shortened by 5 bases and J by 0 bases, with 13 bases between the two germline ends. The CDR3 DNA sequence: TGTGCCAGCAGCCCATCCTCACATACTAACTATGGCTACACCTTC. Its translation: CASSPSSHTNYGYTF.

CDR3 amino acids: CASSQDPQGGYTEAFF. CDR3 in DNA: TGCGCCAGCAGCCAAGATCCCCAGGGAGGGTACACTGAAGCTTTCTTT. The rearrangement joins TRBV4-3 to TRBJ1-1; weak D call: TRBD1 (5 bases). Germline V gene sequence: CDR1 LGHNA, CDR2 YSLEER. Trimming shortened V by 0 bases and J by 3 bases, and 14 bases separated the two germline ends. This CDR3 has 16 amino acids.

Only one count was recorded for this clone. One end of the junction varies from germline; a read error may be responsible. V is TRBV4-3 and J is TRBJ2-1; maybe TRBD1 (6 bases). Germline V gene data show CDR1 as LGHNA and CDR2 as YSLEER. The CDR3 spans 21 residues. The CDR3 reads CAGSRDGTKDIWGSSYNEQFF. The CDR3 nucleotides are TGCGCCGGCAGCCGTGATGGGACAAAGGATATATGGGGGAGCTCCTACAATGAGCAGTTCTTC.

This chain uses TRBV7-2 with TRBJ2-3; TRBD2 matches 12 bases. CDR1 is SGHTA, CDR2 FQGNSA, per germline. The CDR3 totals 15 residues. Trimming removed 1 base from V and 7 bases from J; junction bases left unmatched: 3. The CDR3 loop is CASSLGTSGRYTQYF. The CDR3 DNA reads TGTGCCAGCAGCTTAGGTACTAGCGGGAGGTATACGCAGTATTTT.